This entry is about one T cell receptor (beta chain). Its antigen remains undetermined. Base qualities were left out, and no much larger clone turns up one base away. The V end gives up 2 bases and the J end 4 bases, leaving 7 bases in the junction not matched to a gene. Based on the germline V gene, the CDR1 and CDR2 sequences are SNHLY and FYNNEI. Its CDR3 holds 16 amino acids, cysteine through phenylalanine. CDR3 DNA is the only sequence kept; it has 48 bases, read in frame from the first base. TCR CDR3 regions were amplified from genomic DNA by multiplex PCR using the deep immunoSEQ assay. Genomic DNA extracted from each cell subset was distributed evenly over all wells of several immunoSEQ 96-well plates, and each plate served as one replicate. For sorted subsets, approximately 200 ng of genomic DNA, equivalent to around 30,000 T cell genomes, went into each replicate PCR. The purified libraries were quantified using a Qubit 3.0 fluorometer, sized with a Bioanalyzer 2100, and then quantified again using the KAPA Library Quantification kit. Every immunoSEQ 96-well plate was sequenced on a dedicated single-read 150-cycle Illumina NextSeq 550 flow cell. Under the source paper's analysis protocol: The immunoSEQ output contained only junctional sequences without quality scores, so filtering could not match that applied to full-length reads. To assign V/J genes and CDR3, sequences were annotated against IMGT germline references using PyIR, a Python wrapper for IgBLAST v1.9. Any read was removed if the V/J assignment was weak (E-value above 1e-6), the CDR3 was missing, or the read contained stop codons, out-of-frame junctions, or ambiguous translated residues. V3J clonotypes were defined as sequences sharing an identical inferred V gene, J gene, and CDR3 amino acid sequence. Percentage overlap between repertoires was calculated by dividing the number of shared unique clonotypes by the size of the smaller repertoire. Three approaches were used to assess repertoire richness: RTK rarefaction, the Chao1 estimator, and Recon v2.1 estimates of unobserved clonotypes. For all TCRbeta clonotypes obtained by the gDNA method from a handful of donors, generation probabilities were computed with OLGA. TCRdb took over this immuneACCESS table, retaining in-frame rearrangements with V and J assigned. Such tables are incomplete; in checked studies, under half of the missing clones stem from an unresolved V gene, and the remainder is unexplained. V and J calls and clone size are copied from that table; D and trimming were computed from the DNA. Across this sample there are around 1.9 million clones, with about 93% seen only once. The ten largest clones take up more than 1.5% of the sample.

This sample is drawn from a study of shared clonotypes between healthy human individuals (dated by TCRdb to about 2020). The study in broad terms: The cohort included three men and a couple of women between 18 and 49 years of age. For each donor, CD4 naive and CD4 memory were each run on three plates, CD8 naive on two plates, and CD8 memory on one plate. The study deeply sequenced blood TCR repertoires of 5 or 6 healthy adults to estimate repertoire size and the extent of clonotype sharing between individuals. To increase sequencing depth and limit assay-specific biases, different laboratories used diverse techniques to prepare libraries and sequence TCR repertoires. Each donor's leukapheresis produced roughly between roughly 0.85 and 10 billion PBMCs.

Summary of the overall study and its limitations: Only blood was sampled, and tissue TCR repertoires likely differ from those in blood. Estimated clonotype richness was generally larger for naive than for memory subsets. When four donors were compared, the shared fraction of clonotypes was about 5.2% for naive CD4, 3.5% to 4% for naive CD8, about 2.5% for memory CD4, and less than 0.45% for memory CD8. Pairwise subsampling led to the expectation that sequencing depth would affect the degree of clonotype sharing among donors. Even with the large sequencing depth, rarefaction of the sorted-subset datasets indicated that sequencing was incomplete. Because the study included a small number of donors, the genetic and exposure-history diversity represented was limited. Compared with non-shared clonotypes, the clonotypes found in all four sorted-subset donors had higher generation probabilities.

CD8 naive samples were CD45RO-negative cells positively selected for CCR7, giving a CD45RA+CCR7+ population that excluded TemRA cells. The donors were healthy, HIV-negative adults who had no recently reported acute infections or vaccinations. Only Caucasian adults living in Nashville, Tennessee, USA were represented among the donors. Blood was obtained by leukapheresis, after which PBMCs were separated by Ficoll-Histopaque density gradient centrifugation and cryopreserved in liquid nitrogen vapor phase. Purity and quantity of every magnetically sorted T cell population were checked by analytical flow cytometry. From each sorted fraction, genomic DNA was isolated and quantified by UV absorbance on a Nanodrop 2000c.

This TCR derives from a man between 18 and 29 years old in good health. Some clones in this sample may be carry-over from other donors' samples. The specimen was naive CD8+ T cells from PBMCs. Taken with the paper, the label for cell subset or site translates to: CD45RA+CCR7+. The chain employs TRBV2 and TRBJ2-5, with 10 middle bases fitting TRBD2. The CDR3 reads as follows: CASSELRLAGAETQYF. The DNA reads TGTGCCAGCAGTGAACTTCGGCTAGCGGGAGCAGAGACCCAGTACTTC.